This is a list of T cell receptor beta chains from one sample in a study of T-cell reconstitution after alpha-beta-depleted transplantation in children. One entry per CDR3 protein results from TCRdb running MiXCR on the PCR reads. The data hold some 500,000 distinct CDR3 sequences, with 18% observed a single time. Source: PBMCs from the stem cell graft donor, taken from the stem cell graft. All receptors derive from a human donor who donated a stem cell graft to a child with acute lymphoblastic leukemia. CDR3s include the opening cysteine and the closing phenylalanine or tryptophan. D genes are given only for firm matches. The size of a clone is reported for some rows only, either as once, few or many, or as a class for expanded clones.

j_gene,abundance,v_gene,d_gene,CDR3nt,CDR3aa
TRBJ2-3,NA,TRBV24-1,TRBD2,TGTGCCACCAGTGATGGGGCGGCTAGCGGGAAAGATACGCAGTATTTT,CATSDGAASGKDTQYF
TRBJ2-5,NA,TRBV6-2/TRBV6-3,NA,TGTGCCAGCAGTTACCAGGAGTACCAAGAGACCCAGTACTTC,CASSYQEYQETQYF
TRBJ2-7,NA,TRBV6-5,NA,TGTGCCAGCAGTTACACGGACGGGGGCTCCTACGAGCAGTACTTC,CASSYTDGGSYEQYF
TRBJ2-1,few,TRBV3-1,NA,TGTGCCAGCAGCCCGAACAGGGCCTACAATGAGCAGTTCTTC,CASSPNRAYNEQFF
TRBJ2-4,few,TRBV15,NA,TGTGCCACCAGCTCCCAGTTGGGACTAGCCAAAAACATTCAGTACTTC,CATSSQLGLAKNIQYF
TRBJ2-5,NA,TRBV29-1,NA,TGCAGCGTTGAGGGATTAGGGCTCGGGGAGACCCAGTACTTC,CSVEGLGLGETQYF
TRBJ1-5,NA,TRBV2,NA,TGTGCCAGCACCACCGGGCCGGCGAGCAATCAGCCCCAGCATTTT,CASTTGPASNQPQHF
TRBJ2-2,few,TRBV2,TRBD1,TGTGCCAGCAGTCTAAGAGGGCAGGGGGCCGGGGAGCTGTTTTTT,CASSLRGQGAGELFF
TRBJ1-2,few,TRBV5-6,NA,TGTGCCAGCAGCTTCTGGACAGACCCCTATGGCTACACCTTC,CASSFWTDPYGYTF
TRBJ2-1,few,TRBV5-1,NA,TGCGCCAGCAGCCTCGAACAGACCTACAATGAGCAGTTCTTC,CASSLEQTYNEQFF
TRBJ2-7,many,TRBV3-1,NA,TGTGCCAGCAGTCAAACCTCCTACGAGCAGTACTTC,CASSQTSYEQYF
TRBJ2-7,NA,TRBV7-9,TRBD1,TGTGCCAGCAGCCCGATACCAGGGGGAGACTACGAGCAGTACTTC,CASSPIPGGDYEQYF
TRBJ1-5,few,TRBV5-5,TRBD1,TGTGCCAGCAGCCCACAACAGGGGTGGGGGAATCAGCCCCAGCATTTT,CASSPQQGWGNQPQHF
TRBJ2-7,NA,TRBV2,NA,TGTGCCAGCAGTCGGTCGACCGGGCTCCCCACCTACGAGCAGTACTTC,CASSRSTGLPTYEQYF
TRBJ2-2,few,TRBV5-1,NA,TGCGCCAGCAGCTCCCGGGCCGCGAACACCGGGGAGCTGTTTTTT,CASSSRAANTGELFF
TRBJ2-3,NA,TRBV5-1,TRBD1,TGCGCCAGCAGTAGGGACAGGGTCACAGATACGCAGTATTTT,CASSRDRVTDTQYF
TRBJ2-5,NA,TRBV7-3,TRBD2,TGTGCCAGCAGCCCCTCAGCGGGAGGGGTTGGAGGGACCCAGTACTTC,CASSPSAGGVGGTQYF
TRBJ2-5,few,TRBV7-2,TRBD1,TGTGCCAGCAGCTTAGCCCTTACGCGGACAGGGGGCAGGGAGACCCAGTACTTC,CASSLALTRTGGRETQYF
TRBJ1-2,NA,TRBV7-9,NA,TGTGCCAGCAGGCTCATAAGGGGACCTTACTATGGCTACACCTTC,CASRLIRGPYYGYTF
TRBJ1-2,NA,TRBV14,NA,TGTGCCAGCAGCCAGCGACGGACATGCTATGGCTACACCTTC,CASSQRRTCYGYTF
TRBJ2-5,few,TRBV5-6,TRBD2,TGTGCCAGCAGCTGGTTGGGAGGGATAGGCGAGACCCAGTACTTC,CASSWLGGIGETQYF
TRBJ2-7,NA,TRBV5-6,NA,TGTGCCAGCAGCGTGGAGGATGGCTACGAGCAGTACTTC,CASSVEDGYEQYF
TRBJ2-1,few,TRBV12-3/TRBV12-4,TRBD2,TGTGCCAGCAGTTTAAACAGGGCGGCTAGCGGGAGGAGGGTCTACAATGAGCAGTTCTTC,CASSLNRAASGRRVYNEQFF
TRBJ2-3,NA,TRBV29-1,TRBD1,TGCAGCGTTGAAGACTTACAGGGGCGCACAGATACGCAGTATTTT,CSVEDLQGRTDTQYF
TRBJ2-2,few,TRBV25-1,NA,TGTGCCAGCCTTTCCGGGGAGCTGTTTTTT,CASLSGELFF
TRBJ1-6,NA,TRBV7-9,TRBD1,TGTGCCAGCAGCTTACAGGGACAGGGTTCACCCCTCCACTTT,CASSLQGQGSPLHF
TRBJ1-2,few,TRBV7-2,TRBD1,TGTGCCAGCAGCTCCGACGACAGGGCCTTTCGGGGCTACACCTTC,CASSSDDRAFRGYTF
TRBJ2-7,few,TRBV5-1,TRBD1,TGCGCCAGCAGTTGTGGGACAGTGACTATGGATTGCTACGAGCAGTACTTC,CASSCGTVTMDCYEQYF
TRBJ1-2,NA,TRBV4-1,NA,TGCGCCAGCAGCCAAGAAGAAGGGACGATCTATGGCTACACCTTC,CASSQEEGTIYGYTF
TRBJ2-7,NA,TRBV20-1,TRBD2,TGCAGTGCTAGGCGCGGGAGGGTGACCTACGAGCAGTACTTC,CSARRGRVTYEQYF
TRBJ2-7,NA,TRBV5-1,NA,TGCGCCAGCAGCCCGAGGTGGGGCCCGAGTTCCTACGAGCAGTACTTC,CASSPRWGPSSYEQYF
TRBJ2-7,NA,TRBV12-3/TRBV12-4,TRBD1,TGTGCCAGCAGACCCAACAGGGGAGCGGCCTACGAGCAGTACTTC,CASRPNRGAAYEQYF
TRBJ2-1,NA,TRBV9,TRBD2,TGTGCCAGCAGCCCGAGCGGGAGCGTCGATGAGCAGTTCTTC,CASSPSGSVDEQFF
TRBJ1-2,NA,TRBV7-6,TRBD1,TGTGCCAGCAGCAAAGGACAGGGGGCAAACTATGGCTACACCTTC,CASSKGQGANYGYTF
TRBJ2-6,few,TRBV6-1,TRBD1,TGTGCCAGCAGTGAACGGACAGGGGTCAACTCTGGGGCCAACGTCCTGACTTTC,CASSERTGVNSGANVLTF
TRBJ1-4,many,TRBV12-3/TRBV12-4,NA,TGTGCCAGCAGCCCTCAGGACAGTAATGAAAAACTGTTTTTT,CASSPQDSNEKLFF
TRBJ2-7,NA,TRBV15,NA,TGTGCCACCAGCAGAGACTCCGTTCTGTTGGAGGCCGAGCAGTACTTC,CATSRDSVLLEAEQYF
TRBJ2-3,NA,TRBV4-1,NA,TGCGCCAGCACCAGGACCTCCACTCTCACAGATACGCAGTATTTT,CASTRTSTLTDTQYF
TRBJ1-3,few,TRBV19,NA,TGTGCCAGTAGTTATCCCTCTGGAAACACCATATATTTT,CASSYPSGNTIYF
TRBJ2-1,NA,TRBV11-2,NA,TGTGCCACCTCCCCGTGGGACCCAAGCAATGAGCAGTTCTTC,CATSPWDPSNEQFF
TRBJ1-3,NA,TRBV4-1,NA,TGCGCCAGCAGCCAAGTCGAGACCTCTGGAAACACCATATATTTT,CASSQVETSGNTIYF
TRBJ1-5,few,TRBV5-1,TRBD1,TGCGCCAGCAGGCCGGGACAGGGGGCTGGACAGCCCCAGCATTTT,CASRPGQGAGQPQHF
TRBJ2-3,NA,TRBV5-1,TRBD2,TGCGCCTCAAGGGTCCCAGCGGGAGACCTCACAGATACGCAGTATTTT,CASRVPAGDLTDTQYF
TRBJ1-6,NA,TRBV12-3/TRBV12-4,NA,TGTGCCAGCAGCCCGACCTTCGAAACCCTCCACTTT,CASSPTFETLHF
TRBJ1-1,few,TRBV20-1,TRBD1,TGCAGTGCAACGCGGGACAGCAACACTGAAGCTTTCTTT,CSATRDSNTEAFF
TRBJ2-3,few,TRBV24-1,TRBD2,TGTGCCACCAGTGATCCGGGACTAGCGGAAACAGATACGCAGTATTTT,CATSDPGLAETDTQYF
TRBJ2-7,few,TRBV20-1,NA,TGCAGTGCTGGGCCCTACCGGGACACGTCCTACGAGCAGTACTTC,CSAGPYRDTSYEQYF
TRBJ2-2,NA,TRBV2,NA,TGTGCCAGCAGTGAAGGCGCGGTTGTACCCGGGGAGCTGTTTTTT,CASSEGAVVPGELFF
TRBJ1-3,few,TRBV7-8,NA,TGTGCCAGCAGCGCCCATTGGACGGTAAACTCTGGAAACACCATATATTTT,CASSAHWTVNSGNTIYF
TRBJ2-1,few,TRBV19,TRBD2,TGTGCCAGTAGTTCACCGAGCGGGAAACACAATGAGCAGTTCTTC,CASSSPSGKHNEQFF
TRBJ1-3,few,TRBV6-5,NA,TGTGCCAGCAGTTACTTCCCAGGCCATACAGGGAGCTCTGGAAACACCATATATTTT,CASSYFPGHTGSSGNTIYF
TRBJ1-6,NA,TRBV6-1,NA,TGTGCCAGCAGTGACTGGGGAGGGTCGAATTCACCCCTCCACTTT,CASSDWGGSNSPLHF
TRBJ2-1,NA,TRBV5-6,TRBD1,TGTGCCAGCAGCTTGGCCGGACAGGGACACCCTCGTGGCTACAATGAGCAGTTCTTC,CASSLAGQGHPRGYNEQFF
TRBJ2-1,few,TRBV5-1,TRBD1,TGCGCCAGCAGCTTGATTACAGGGGGGTACAATGAGCAGTTCTTC,CASSLITGGYNEQFF
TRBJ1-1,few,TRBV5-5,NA,TGTGCCAGCAGCTTACAGATTTGGGGCTCTGAAGCTTTCTTT,CASSLQIWGSEAFF
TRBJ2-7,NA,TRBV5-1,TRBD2,TGCGCCAGCAGCTTTTCTAGCGGGAGGGCAGACGAGCAGTACTTC,CASSFSSGRADEQYF
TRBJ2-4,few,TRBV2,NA,TGTGCCAGCAGACAGGGCTTAGGAAGAGACAAAAACATTCAGTACTTC,CASRQGLGRDKNIQYF
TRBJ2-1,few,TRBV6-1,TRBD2,TGTGCCAGCAGCAGTATAGCGGGTTATCGGAGTGAGCAGTTCTTC,CASSSIAGYRSEQFF
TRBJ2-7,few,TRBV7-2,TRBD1,TGTGCCAGCAGCTTAGATCCGCCAGGGGGACAGTACTTC,CASSLDPPGGQYF
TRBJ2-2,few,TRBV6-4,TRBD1,TGTGCCAGCAGTAGACAGGGGGCGGACACCGGGGAGCTGTTTTTT,CASSRQGADTGELFF